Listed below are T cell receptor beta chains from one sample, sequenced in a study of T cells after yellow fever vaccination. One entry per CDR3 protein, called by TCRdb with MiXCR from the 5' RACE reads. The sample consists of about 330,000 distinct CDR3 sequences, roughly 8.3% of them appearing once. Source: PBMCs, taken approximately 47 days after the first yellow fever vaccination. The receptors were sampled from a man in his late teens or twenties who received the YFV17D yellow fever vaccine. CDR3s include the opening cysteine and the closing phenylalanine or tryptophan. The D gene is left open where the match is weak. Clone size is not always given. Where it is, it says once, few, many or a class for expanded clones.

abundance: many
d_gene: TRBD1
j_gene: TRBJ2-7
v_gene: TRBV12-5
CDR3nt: TGTGCTAGTCGGGACAGCTCCTACGAGCAGTACTTC
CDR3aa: CASRDSSYEQYF

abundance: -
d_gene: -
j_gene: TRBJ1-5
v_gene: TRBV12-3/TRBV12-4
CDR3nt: TGTGCCAGCAGTGCCCCGACAGCGGACCGGTCCCAGCATTTT
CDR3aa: CASSAPTADRSQHF

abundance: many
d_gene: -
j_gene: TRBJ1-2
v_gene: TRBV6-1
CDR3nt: TGTGCCAGCAGTGAACAGGGGCGGTATGGCTACACCTTC
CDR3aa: CASSEQGRYGYTF

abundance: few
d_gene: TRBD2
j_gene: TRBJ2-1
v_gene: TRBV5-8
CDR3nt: TGTGCCAGCAGCTTGGACAGCGGGGACTCCTACAATGAGCAGTTCTTC
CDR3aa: CASSLDSGDSYNEQFF

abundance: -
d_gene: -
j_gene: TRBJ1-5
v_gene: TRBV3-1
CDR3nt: TGTGCCAGCAGCCCGACAGGACATAGCAATCAGCCCCAGCATTTT
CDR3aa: CASSPTGHSNQPQHF

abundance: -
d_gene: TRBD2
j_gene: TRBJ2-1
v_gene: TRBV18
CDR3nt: TGTGCCAGCTCACCACCGGGACTAGCGGGGGGGCAATACAATGAGCAGTTCTTC
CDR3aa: CASSPPGLAGGQYNEQFF

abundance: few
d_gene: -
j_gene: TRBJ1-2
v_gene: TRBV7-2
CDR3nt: TGTGCCAGCAGCTCCAGTCGACATGGCTACACCTTC
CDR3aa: CASSSSRHGYTF

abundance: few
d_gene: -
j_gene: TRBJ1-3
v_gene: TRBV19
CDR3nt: TGTGCCAGTAGAGGACGAAACTCTGGAAACACCATATATTTT
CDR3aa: CASRGRNSGNTIYF

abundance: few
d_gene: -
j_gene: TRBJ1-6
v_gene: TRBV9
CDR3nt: TGTGCCAGCAGCGCACGAAGCTCCTATAATTCACCCCTCCACTTT
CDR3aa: CASSARSSYNSPLHF

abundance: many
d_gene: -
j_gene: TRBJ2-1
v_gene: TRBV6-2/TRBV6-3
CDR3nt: TGTGCCAGCAGCCTTATTGGGGGGTTGAATGAGCAGTTCTTC
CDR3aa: CASSLIGGLNEQFF

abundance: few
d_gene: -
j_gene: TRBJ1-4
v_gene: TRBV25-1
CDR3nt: TGTGCCAGCAGTGACCCCATTAATGAAAAACTGTTTTTT
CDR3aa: CASSDPINEKLFF

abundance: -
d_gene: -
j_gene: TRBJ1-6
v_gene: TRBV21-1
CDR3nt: TGTGCCAGCAGCAAAGCTGCGGACAGGCAAGCACCGAATTCACCCCTCCACTTT
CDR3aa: CASSKAADRQAPNSPLHF

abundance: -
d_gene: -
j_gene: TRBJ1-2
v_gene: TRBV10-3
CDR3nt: TGTGCCAGTCAGGGGAGGGACTATGGCTACACCTTC
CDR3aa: CASQGRDYGYTF

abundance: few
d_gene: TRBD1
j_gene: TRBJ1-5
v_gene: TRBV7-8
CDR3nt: TGTGCCAGCAGCTTAGTAGGGGGCGAATATCAGCCCCAGCATTTT
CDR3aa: CASSLVGGEYQPQHF

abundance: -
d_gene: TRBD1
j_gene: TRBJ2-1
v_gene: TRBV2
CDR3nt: TGTGCCAGCACCGAGGTAGGGGGCGCGTACAATGAGCAGTTCTTC
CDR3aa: CASTEVGGAYNEQFF

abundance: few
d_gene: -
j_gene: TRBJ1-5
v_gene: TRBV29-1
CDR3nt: TGCAGCGTTGCCCAGCTCAATCAGCCCCAGCATTTT
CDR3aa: CSVAQLNQPQHF

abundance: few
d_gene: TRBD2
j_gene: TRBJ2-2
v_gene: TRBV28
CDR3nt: TGTGCCAGCAGTTTACCCGGACTAGCGACGAACACCGGGGAGCTGTTTTTT
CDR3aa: CASSLPGLATNTGELFF